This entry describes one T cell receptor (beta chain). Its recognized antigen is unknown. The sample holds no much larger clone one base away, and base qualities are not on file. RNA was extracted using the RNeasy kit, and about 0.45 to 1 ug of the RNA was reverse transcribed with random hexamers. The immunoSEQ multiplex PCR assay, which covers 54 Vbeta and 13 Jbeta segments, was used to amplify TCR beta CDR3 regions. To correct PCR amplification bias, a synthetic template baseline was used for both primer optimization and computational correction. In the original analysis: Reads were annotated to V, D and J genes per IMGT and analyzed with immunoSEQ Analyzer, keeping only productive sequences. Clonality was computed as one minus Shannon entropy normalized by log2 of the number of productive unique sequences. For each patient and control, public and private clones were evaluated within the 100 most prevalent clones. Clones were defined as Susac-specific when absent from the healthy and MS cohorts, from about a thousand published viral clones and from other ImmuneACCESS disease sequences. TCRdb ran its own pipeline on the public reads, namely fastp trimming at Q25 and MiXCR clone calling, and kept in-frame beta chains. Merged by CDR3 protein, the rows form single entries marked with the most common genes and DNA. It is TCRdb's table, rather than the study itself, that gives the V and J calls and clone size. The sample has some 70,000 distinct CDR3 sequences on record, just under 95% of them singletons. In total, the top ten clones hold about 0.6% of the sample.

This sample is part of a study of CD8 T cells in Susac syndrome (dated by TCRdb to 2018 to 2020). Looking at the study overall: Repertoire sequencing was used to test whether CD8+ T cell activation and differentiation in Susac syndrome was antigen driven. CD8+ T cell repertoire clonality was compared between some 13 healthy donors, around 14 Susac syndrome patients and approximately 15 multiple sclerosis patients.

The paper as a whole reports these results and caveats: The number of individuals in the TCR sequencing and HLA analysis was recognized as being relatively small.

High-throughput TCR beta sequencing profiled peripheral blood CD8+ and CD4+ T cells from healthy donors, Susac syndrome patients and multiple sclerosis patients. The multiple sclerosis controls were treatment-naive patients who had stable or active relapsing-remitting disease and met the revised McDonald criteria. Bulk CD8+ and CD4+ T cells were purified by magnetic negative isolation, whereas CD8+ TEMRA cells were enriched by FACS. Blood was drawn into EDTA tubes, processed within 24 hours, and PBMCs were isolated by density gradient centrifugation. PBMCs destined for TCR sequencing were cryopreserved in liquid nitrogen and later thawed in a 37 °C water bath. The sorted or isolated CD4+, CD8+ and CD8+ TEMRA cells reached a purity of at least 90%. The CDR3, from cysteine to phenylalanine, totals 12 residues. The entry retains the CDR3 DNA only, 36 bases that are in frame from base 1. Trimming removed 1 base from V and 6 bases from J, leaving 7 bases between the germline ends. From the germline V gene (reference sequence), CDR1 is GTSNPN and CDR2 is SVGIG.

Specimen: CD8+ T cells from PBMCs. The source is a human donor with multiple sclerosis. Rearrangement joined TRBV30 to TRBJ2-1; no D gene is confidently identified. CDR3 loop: CAWSGYLNEQFF. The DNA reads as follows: TGTGCCTGGAGTGGGTACCTCAATGAGCAGTTCTTC.